This entry lists 22 T cell receptor beta chains sequenced from one sample in a study of early T cells in non-severe SARS-CoV-2 infection. TCRdb reprocessed the 5' RACE reads via MiXCR and lists one record per CDR3 protein. The table includes 100,000 to 130,000 distinct CDR3 sequences, around 10% detected once. The sample was whole blood. These receptors were obtained from an adult who was a healthcare worker with PCR-confirmed SARS-CoV-2 infection or an uninfected control (not recorded which).

This clonotype was observed a few times. The chain is built from TRBV11-2 and TRBJ2-4, with D perhaps matching TRBD1 (5 bases). Germline values: CDR1 SGHAT, CDR2 FQNNGV. This CDR3 spans 14 amino acids. V lost 4 bases, J lost 7 bases, and 14 bases lay in between. Here the CDR3 DNA reads TGTGCCAGCAGCTCGACAGACACCGGGAACATTCAGTACTTC. This gives the protein CASSSTDTGNIQYF. The full variable domain, with the rest looked up from reference TRBV11-2 and TRBJ2-4, is EAGVAQSPRYKIIEKRQSVAFWCNPISGHATLYWYQQILGQGPKLLIQFQNNGVVDDSQLPKDRFSAERLKGVDSTLKIQPAKLEDSAVYLCASSSTDTGNIQYFGAGTRLSVL.

On this clonotype: A much larger clone lies one base from this, so it may be a read error. The conserved closing phenylalanine or tryptophan is absent in this CDR3, likely reflecting a read error. V is TRBV12-3 or TRBV12-4 and J is TRBJ2-3, with TRBD1 matching over 7 bases. This CDR3 comprises 15 residues. V dropped 6 bases and J dropped 2; count of bases not matched to a gene: 8. CDR3 sequence: CASSEIGTATDTQYL. In nucleotides, the CDR3 is TGTGCCAGCAGCGAGATAGGGACAGCCACAGATACGCAGTATTTA.

The sample holds a few counts of this clonotype. The rearrangement joins TRBV4-2 to TRBJ2-1; no clear D gene. This CDR3 region has 14 residues. Germline CDR1 LGHNA, CDR2 YNFKEQ. V was shortened by 4 bases and J by 5 bases, with 12 bases between the two germline ends. CDR3 bases: TGTGCCAGCAGCCGAGCACATGGGCACAATGAGCAGTTCTTC. Residues: CASSRAHGHNEQFF.

The chain uses TRBV14 and TRBJ1-1; a weak D match, TRBD1 (6 bases). Germline CDR1 and CDR2: SGHDN and FVKESK. The CDR3 spans 14 residues. Trimming removed 3 bases from V and 6 bases from J, with 14 bases in between. CDR3 coding DNA: TGTGCCAGCAGCCAGACCGGACAGAATGCTGAAGCTTTCTTT. As protein: CASSQTGQNAEAFF.

V is TRBV5-1 and J is TRBJ2-5, with D maybe TRBD2 (5 bases). The CDR3 totals 14 residues. V lost 2 bases and J lost 5, with 13 bases in between. Germline V gene lookup returns CDR1 SGHRS and CDR2 YFSETQ. Here the CDR3 DNA reads TGCGCCAGCAGCTTCCGGGGTGGAGAGGAGACCCAGTACTTC. It translates to CASSFRGGEETQYF.

Here the CDR3 DNA reads TGTGCCAGCAGTTTGGGGGGCTCCAAAAACATTCAGTACTTC. It codes for CASSLGGSKNIQYF. The V call is TRBV28, the J call TRBJ2-4; D possibly matches TRBD1 or TRBD2 (6 bases each). The CDR3 runs 14 residues. In germline, CDR1 is MDHEN, CDR2 SYDVKM. With 3 bases removed from V and 2 bases from J, the gap between germline ends came to 8 bases.

This clonotype showed up just a few times. This chain connects TRBV11-2 to TRBJ2-1; 7 nucleotides align to TRBD1. Looked up from germline, CDR1 is SGHAT and CDR2 is FQNNGV. V trimming: 3 bases; J trimming: 6 bases; junction bases outside the gene matches: 5. This CDR3 has 14 residues. CDR3 DNA: TGTGCCAGCAGCTTTTCGACAGGGTTCAATGAGCAGTTCTTC. This gives the protein CASSFSTGFNEQFF.

The chain has TRBV4-2 and TRBJ2-1, with 9 bases aligning to TRBD1. The ends lost 2 bases at V and 6 bases at J; junction bases unmatched: 5. Germline values: CDR1 LGHNA, CDR2 YNFKEQ. The CDR3 loop spans 15 amino acids. CDR3 in DNA: TGTGCCAGCAGCCAAAGAGGGACAGGGAGCAATGAGCAGTTCTTC. Translated: CASSQRGTGSNEQFF.

This clonotype was seen just once. Its ends do not fully match the called genes, so a read error is possible. The V and J genes are TRBV9 and TRBJ1-4; no reliable D call. The CDR3 has 16 amino acids. Germline assignment: CDR1 SGDLS and CDR2 YYNGEE. This CDR3 reads CVSSVGAAGRNEKLFF. The CDR3, as DNA: TGTGTCAGCAGCGTAGGTGCGGCAGGACGTAATGAAAAACTGTTTTTT.

This clonotype was found a few times. The chain carries TRBV20-1 and TRBJ1-4, with TRBD1 identical over 7 bases. Germline V lookup: CDR1 DFQATT, CDR2 SNEGSKA (reference sequence). With 6 bases clipped from V and 6 bases from J, the junction kept 10 bases outside the gene matches. The CDR3 runs 14 residues. The CDR3 nucleotides read TGCAGTGCCCCCCCGACAGGGTCAGATGAAAAACTGTTTTTT. It is translated as CSAPPTGSDEKLFF.

This clonotype was counted ten times or more. The genes are TRBV11-2 and TRBJ1-2, with D uncertain. The CDR3 runs to 12 residues. Germline CDR1 reads SGHAT; CDR2 reads FQNNGV. V lost 7 bases, J lost 6 bases, and 12 bases lay in between. In DNA, the CDR3 is TGTGCCAGCATATCGGGGAACGATGGCTACACCTTC. Translated, it gives CASISGNDGYTF.

The table lists this clonotype with many counts. The chain is built from TRBV7-8 and TRBJ2-2, with 11 bases identical to TRBD2. V was pared by 3 bases and J by 3 bases, with 6 bases of the junction left unmatched. The length of the CDR3 is 17 residues. Germline CDR1 SGHVS, CDR2 FQNEAQ. CDR3 loop: CASSFRLAGGDTGELFF. CDR3 sequence (DNA): TGTGCCAGCAGCTTTCGATTAGCGGGAGGGGACACCGGGGAGCTGTTTTTT.

The V gene is TRBV2, the J gene TRBJ2-7; 8 nucleotides align to TRBD1. This CDR3 region has 15 residues. The V gene end was trimmed by 4 bases and the J gene end by 2 bases; junction bases not matched to a gene: 7. Germline V gene data show CDR1 as SNHLY and CDR2 as FYNNEI. The CDR3 here is CASSAPGQDPYEQYF. In nucleotides, the CDR3 is TGTGCCAGCAGTGCCCCGGGACAGGATCCCTACGAGCAGTACTTC.

This clonotype was observed at least ten times. The V and J genes are TRBV2 and TRBJ2-7; TRBD2 aligns across 13 bases. The CDR3 runs 13 residues. The V and J ends lost 10 bases and 3 bases, in that order; junction bases with no gene match: 3. Germline CDR1 is SNHLY and CDR2 is FYNNEI. The CDR3 sequence is CAIGTSGNYEQYF. The CDR3 DNA sequence: TGTGCCATAGGGACTAGCGGGAACTACGAGCAGTACTTC.

This chain uses TRBV2 with TRBJ1-1, with unresolved D. In germline, CDR1 is SNHLY, CDR2 FYNNEI. Trimming stripped 3 bases from V and 11 bases from J, with 13 bases between. The CDR3 runs 12 residues. CDR3: CASSEFVQIAFF. CDR3 in DNA: TGTGCCAGCAGTGAGTTTGTTCAGATTGCTTTCTTT.

This clonotype was found a few times. The chain carries TRBV12-3 or TRBV12-4 and TRBJ2-7, with a possible D match to TRBD1 (5 bases). The CDR3 totals 11 residues. V shed 4 bases and J shed 8 bases, with 9 bases lying between them. In nucleotides, the CDR3 is TGTGCCAGCAGTTCAAGACAGCAGCAGTACTTC. Translating it yields CASSSRQQQYF.

This clonotype came up a few times. The chain combines TRBV7-9 with TRBJ2-2; tentative D call: TRBD2 (6 bases). The V end was cut by 5 bases, the J end by 2 bases, with 12 bases between. The CDR3 runs to 15 residues. CDR1 is SEHNR and CDR2 is FQNEAQ in the germline V gene (reference sequence). CDR3 DNA sequence: TGTGCCAGCAGCGGCGGGGCAGTAAACACCGGGGAGCTGTTTTTT. It specifies CASSGGAVNTGELFF.

This clonotype was detected many times. V usage is TRBV7-9 and J usage is TRBJ2-3; a possible D gene is TRBD2 (6 bases). Germline lookup yields CDR1 SEHNR and CDR2 FQNEAQ (reference sequence). The CDR3 has 14 amino acids. Trimming took 3 bases from V and 2 from J, leaving 9 bases between them. CDR3 sequence: CASSLLATTDTQYF. Here the CDR3 DNA reads TGTGCCAGCAGCTTGCTAGCGACCACAGATACGCAGTATTTT.

This clonotype was seen many times. V and J are TRBV28 and TRBJ2-3, with D tentatively TRBD1 (5 bases). The CDR3 runs to 13 residues. Trimming took 4 bases from V and 2 from J, leaving 7 bases between them. Germline CDR1 reads MDHEN; CDR2 reads SYDVKM. The CDR3 spells CASSSGATDTQYF. DNA of the CDR3: TGTGCCAGCAGTTCTGGGGCCACAGATACGCAGTATTTT.

This clonotype was found many times. This rearrangement joins TRBV7-2 to TRBJ2-5, with D possibly matching TRBD2 (7 bases). Trimming removed 4 bases at V and 1 base at J, with 13 bases between. CDR1 is SGHTA, CDR2 FQGNSA, per germline. The CDR3 spans 15 residues. The CDR3 nucleotides are TGTGCCAGCAGCTCGCGGGGGACACCCCAAGAGACCCAGTACTTC. Translation gives CASSSRGTPQETQYF.

The sample holds a few counts of this clonotype. V and J are TRBV5-4 and TRBJ2-5, with 7 bases matching TRBD1. V was clipped by 1 base and J by 4 bases; unmatched bases: 10. CDR1 is SGHNT and CDR2 is YYREEE in the germline V gene (reference sequence). The CDR3 spans 16 residues. CDR3 coding DNA: TGTGCCAGCAGCTTGATGGTCGGGACAGAAGGAGAGACCCAGTACTTC. It translates to CASSLMVGTEGETQYF.

This clonotype was seen a handful of times. The V and J genes are TRBV4-2 and TRBJ2-3; TRBD1 agrees at 9 bases. Germline CDR1 is LGHNA and CDR2 is YNFKEQ. The CDR3 covers 15 residues. V lost 0 bases and J lost 6; bases outside the gene matches: 4. The DNA for the CDR3 is TGTGCCAGCAGCCAAGATGGACAGGGGTTGGATACGCAGTATTTT. Protein: CASSQDGQGLDTQYF.